This T cell receptor (beta chain) was captured in a study of identical twins. Study outcomes and limitations: Out-of-frame alpha sequences common to twins exhibited an excess of low generation probability.

This clonotype was found a few times. Its antigen is as yet unknown. The CDR3 covers 15 residues. Germline values: CDR1 SGHRS, CDR2 YFSETQ. Trimming shortened V by 2 bases and J by 8 bases, and 16 bases separated the two germline ends. Carrying unique molecular identifiers, the cDNA also gained a universal primer site through template switching. TCRdb independently ran MiXCR on the 5' RACE reads; one entry per CDR3 protein. The sample has 460,000 or so distinct CDR3 sequences; approximately 14% are singletons. These data were likewise used in another study, on yellow fever vaccine responses in identical twins. That paper notes: Reportedly, the response of twins' T cells to the vaccine seemed partly convergent, partly personalized.

The rearrangement links TRBV5-1 to TRBJ1-4; possibly TRBD1 for D (5 bases). This receptor was obtained from a woman younger than 30 in good health. Sample: CD4+ T cells sorted from blood. The CDR3 bases are TGCGCCAGCAGCTTCGGGGCAGGGCTGAAGGAAAAACTGTTTTTT. Translated: CASSFGAGLKEKLFF.